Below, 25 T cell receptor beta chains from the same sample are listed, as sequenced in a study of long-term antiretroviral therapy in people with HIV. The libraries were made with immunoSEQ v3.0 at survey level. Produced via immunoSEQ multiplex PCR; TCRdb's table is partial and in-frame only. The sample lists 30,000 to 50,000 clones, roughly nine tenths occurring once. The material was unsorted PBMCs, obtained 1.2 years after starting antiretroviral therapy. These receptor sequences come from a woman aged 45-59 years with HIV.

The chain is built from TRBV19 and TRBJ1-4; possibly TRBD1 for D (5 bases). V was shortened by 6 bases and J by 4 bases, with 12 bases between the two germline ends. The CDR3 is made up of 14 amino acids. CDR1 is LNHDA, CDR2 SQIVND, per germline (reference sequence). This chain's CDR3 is CASSDRDYNEKLFF. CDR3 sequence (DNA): TGTGCCAGTAGCGACCGGGACTATAATGAAAAACTGTTTTTT.

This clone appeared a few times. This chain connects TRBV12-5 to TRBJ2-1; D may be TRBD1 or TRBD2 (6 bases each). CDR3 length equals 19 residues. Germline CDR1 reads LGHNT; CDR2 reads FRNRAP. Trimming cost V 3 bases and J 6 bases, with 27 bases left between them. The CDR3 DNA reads TGTGCTAGTGGTTTCAGACCCCTGGGTCGCGTCAGGGGACTCAATGAGCAGTTCTTC. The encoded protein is CASGFRPLGRVRGLNEQFF.

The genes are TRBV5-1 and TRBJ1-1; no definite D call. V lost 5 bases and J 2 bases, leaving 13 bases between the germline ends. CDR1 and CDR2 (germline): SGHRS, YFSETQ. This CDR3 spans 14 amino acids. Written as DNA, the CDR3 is TGCGCCAGCAGATCCGGTGGTTATAACACTGAAGCTTTCTTT. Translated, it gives CASRSGGYNTEAFF. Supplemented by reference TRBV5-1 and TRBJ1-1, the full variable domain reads KAGVTQTPRYLIKTRGQQVTLSCSPISGHRSVSWYQQTPGQGLQFLFEYFSETQRNKGNFPGRFSGRQFSNSRSEMNVSTLELGDSALYLCASRSGGYNTEAFFGQGTRLTVV.

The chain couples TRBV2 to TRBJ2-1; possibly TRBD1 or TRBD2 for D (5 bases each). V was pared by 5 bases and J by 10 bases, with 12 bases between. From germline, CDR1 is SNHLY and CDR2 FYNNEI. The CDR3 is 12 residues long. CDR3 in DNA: TGTGCCAGCAGTTTAGGTTGGGGGGAGCAGTTCTTC. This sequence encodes CASSLGWGEQFF.

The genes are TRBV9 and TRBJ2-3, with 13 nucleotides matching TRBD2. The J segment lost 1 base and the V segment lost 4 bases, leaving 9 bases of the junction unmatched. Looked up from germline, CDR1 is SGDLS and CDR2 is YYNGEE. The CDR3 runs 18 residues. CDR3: CASSLGYGLAGGTDTQYF. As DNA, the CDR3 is TGTGCCAGCAGCCTAGGATACGGACTAGCGGGGGGCACAGATACGCAGTATTTT. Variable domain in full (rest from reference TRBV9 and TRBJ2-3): DSGVTQTPKHLITATGQRVTLRCSPRSGDLSVYWYQQSLDQGLQFLIQYYNGEERAKGNILERFSAQQFPDLHSELNLSSLELGDSALYFCASSLGYGLAGGTDTQYFGPGTRLTVL.

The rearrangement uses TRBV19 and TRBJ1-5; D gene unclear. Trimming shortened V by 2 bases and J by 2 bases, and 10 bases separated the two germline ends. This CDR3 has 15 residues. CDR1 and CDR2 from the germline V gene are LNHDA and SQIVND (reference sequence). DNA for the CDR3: TGTGCCAGTAGTATACAAGGGTTGGGCAATCAGCCCCAGCATTTT. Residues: CASSIQGLGNQPQHF. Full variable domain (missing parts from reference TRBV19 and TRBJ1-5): DGGITQSPKYLFRKEGQNVTLSCEQNLNHDAMYWYRQDPGQGLRLIYYSQIVNDFQKGDIAEGYSVSREKKESFPLTVTSAQKNPTAFYLCASSIQGLGNQPQHFGDGTRLSIL.

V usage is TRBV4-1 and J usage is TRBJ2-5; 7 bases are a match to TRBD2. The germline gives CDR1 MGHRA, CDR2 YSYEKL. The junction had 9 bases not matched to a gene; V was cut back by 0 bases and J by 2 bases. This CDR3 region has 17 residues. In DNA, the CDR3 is TGCGCCAGCAGCCAAGATCCCCGGGGGGTCGGACAAGAGACCCAGTACTTC. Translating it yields CASSQDPRGVGQETQYF.

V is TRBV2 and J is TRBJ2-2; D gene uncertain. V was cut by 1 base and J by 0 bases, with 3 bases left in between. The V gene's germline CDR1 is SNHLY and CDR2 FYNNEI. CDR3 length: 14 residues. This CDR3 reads CASSEDTNTGELFF. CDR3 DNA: TGTGCCAGCAGTGAAGATACGAACACCGGGGAGCTGTTTTTT.

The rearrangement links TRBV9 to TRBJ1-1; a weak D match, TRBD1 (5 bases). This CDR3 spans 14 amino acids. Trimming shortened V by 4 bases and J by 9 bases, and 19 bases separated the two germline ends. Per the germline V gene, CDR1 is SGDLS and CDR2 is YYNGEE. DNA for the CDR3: TGTGCCAGCAGCCCTCCGCCCTCGACAGAAAAAGCTTTCTTT. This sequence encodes CASSPPPSTEKAFF.

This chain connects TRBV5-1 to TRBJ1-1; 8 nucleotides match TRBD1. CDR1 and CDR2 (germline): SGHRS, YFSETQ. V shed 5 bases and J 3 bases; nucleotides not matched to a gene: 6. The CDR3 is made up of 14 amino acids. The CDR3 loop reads CASSPRTGYTEAFF. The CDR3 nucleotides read TGCGCCAGCAGTCCTAGGACAGGGTACACTGAAGCTTTCTTT.

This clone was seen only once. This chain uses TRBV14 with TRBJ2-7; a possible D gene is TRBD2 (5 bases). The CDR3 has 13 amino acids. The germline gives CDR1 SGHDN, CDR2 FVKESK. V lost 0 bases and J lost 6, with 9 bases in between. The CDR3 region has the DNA TGTGCCAGCAGCCAAGATATGGGGAGCGAGCAGTACTTC. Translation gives CASSQDMGSEQYF.

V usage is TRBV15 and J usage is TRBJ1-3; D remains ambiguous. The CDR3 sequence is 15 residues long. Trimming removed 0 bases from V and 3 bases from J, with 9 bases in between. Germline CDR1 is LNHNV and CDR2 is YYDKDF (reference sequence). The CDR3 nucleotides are TGTGCCACCAGCAGAGATGCGATGGTTGGAAACACCATATATTTT. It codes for CATSRDAMVGNTIYF.

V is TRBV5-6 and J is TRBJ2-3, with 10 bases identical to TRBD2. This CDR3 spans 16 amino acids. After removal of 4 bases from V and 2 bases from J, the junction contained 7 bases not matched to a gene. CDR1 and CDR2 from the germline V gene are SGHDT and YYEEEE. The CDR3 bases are TGTGCCAGCAGCCACCGACTAGCGGGTTTCACAGATACGCAGTATTTT. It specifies CASSHRLAGFTDTQYF.

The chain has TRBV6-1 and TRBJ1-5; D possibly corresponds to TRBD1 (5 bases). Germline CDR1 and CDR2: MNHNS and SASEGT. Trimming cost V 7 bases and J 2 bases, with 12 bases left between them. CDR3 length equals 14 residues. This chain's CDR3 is CASTGGGGNQPQHF. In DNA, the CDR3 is TGTGCCAGCACCGGGGGTGGGGGCAATCAGCCCCAGCATTTT.

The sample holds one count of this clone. The CDR3 spells CASSLAPGNTEAFF. The DNA of the CDR3 is TGTGCCAGCAGCTTAGCCCCGGGGAACACTGAAGCTTTCTTT. The J gene is TRBJ1-1, the V gene TRBV7-2; no clear D. CDR3 length equals 14 residues. CDR1 and CDR2 (germline): SGHTA, FQGNSA. The V and J ends lost 0 bases and 1 base respectively, with 6 bases between them.

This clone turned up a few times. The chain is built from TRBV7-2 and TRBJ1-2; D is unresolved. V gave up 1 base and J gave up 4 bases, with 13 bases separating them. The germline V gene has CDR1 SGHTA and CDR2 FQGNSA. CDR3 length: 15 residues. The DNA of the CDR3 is TGTGCCAGCAGCTTAGAAACAGCGCTGGCCTATGGCTACACCTTC. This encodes CASSLETALAYGYTF.

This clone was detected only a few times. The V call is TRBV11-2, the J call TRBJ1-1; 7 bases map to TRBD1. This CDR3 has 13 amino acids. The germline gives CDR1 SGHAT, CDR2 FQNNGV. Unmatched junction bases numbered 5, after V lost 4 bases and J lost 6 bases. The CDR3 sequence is CASSYTGASEAFF. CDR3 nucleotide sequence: TGTGCCAGCAGCTACACAGGGGCATCTGAAGCTTTCTTT.

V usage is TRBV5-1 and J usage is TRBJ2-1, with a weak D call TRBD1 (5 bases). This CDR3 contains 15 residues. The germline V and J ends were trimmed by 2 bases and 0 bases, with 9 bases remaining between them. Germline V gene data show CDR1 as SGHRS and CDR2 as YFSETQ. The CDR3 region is CASSLQASSYNEQFF. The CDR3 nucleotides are TGCGCCAGCAGCTTACAGGCGAGCTCCTACAATGAGCAGTTCTTC.

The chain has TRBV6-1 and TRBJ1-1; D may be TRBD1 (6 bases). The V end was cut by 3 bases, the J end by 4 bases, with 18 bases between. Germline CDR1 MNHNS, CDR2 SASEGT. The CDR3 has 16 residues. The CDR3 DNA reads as TGTGCCAGCAGTGAGAGGGCAGGGGAGCCGGCCACTGAAGCTTTCTTT. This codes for CASSERAGEPATEAFF.

CDR3 sequence reads: CASMLDLNTEAFF. The CDR3, as DNA: TGTGCCAGCATGCTCGACCTGAACACTGAAGCTTTCTTT. The chain employs TRBV2 and TRBJ1-1; D is unclear. Trimming cost V 7 bases and J 0 bases, with 9 bases left between them. The CDR3 has 13 amino acids. Germline values: CDR1 SNHLY, CDR2 FYNNEI.

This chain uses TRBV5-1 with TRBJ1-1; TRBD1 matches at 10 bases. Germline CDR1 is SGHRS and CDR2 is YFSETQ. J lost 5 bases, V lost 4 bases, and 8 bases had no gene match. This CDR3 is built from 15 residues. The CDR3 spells CASSQGTGEGTEAFF. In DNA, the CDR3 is TGCGCCAGCAGCCAAGGGACAGGGGAGGGAACTGAAGCTTTCTTT.

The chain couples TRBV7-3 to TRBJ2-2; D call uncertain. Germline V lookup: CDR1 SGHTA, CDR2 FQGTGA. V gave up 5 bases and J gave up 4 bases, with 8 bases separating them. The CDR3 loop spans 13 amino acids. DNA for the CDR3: TGTGCCAGCAGCGTACAGCGCACCGGGGAGCTGTTTTTT. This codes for CASSVQRTGELFF.

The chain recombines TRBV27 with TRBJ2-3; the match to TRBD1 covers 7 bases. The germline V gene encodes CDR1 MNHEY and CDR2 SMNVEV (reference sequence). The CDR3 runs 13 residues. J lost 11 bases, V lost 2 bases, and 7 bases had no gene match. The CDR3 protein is CASSLVESGGQYF. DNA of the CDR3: TGTGCCAGCAGTTTAGTTGAGTCAGGGGGGCAGTATTTT.

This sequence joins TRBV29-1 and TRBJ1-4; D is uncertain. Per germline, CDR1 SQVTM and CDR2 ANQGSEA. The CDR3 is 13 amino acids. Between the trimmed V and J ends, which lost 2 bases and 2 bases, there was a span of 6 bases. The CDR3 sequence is CSVETQTNEKLFF. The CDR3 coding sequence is TGCAGCGTTGAAACACAGACTAATGAAAAACTGTTTTTT.

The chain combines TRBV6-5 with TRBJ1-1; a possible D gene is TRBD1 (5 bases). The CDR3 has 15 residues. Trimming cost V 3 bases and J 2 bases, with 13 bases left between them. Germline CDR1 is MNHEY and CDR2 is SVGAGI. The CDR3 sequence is CASSYSGTGNTEAFF. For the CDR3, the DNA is TGTGCCAGCAGTTATTCCGGGACGGGCAACACTGAAGCTTTCTTT.